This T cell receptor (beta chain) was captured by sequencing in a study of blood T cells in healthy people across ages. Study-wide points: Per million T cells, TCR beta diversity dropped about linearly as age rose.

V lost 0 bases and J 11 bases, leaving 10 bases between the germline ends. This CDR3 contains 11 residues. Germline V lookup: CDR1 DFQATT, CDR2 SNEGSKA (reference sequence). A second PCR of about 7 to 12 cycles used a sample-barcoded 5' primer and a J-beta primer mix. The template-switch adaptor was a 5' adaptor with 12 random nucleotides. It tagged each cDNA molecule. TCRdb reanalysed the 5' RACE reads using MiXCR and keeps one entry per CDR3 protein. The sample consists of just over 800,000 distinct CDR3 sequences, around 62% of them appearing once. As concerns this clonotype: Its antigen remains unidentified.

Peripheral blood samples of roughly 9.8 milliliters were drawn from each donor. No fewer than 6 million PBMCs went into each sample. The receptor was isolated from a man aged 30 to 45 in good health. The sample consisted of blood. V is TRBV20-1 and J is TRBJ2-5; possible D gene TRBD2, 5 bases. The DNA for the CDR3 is TGCAGTGCTAGAGAAGGACTCAAGCAGTACTTC. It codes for CSAREGLKQYF.